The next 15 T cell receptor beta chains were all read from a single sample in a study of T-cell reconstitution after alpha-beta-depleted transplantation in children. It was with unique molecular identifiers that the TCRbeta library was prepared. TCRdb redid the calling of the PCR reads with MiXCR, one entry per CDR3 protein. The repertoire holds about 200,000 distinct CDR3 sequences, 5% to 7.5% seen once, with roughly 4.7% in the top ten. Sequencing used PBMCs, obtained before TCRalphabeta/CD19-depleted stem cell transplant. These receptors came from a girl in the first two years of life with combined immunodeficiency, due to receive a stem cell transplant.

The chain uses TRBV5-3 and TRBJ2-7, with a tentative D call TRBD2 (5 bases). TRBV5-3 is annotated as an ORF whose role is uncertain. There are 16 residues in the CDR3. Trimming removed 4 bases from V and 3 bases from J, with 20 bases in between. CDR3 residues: CARSRDGKMLYYEQYF. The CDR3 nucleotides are TGTGCCAGAAGCAGAGACGGGAAGATGTTATACTACGAGCAGTACTTC.

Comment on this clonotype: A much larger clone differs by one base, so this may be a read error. The CDR3 protein is CVSSQVSAGDLNGGNTIYF. The DNA for the CDR3 is TGTGTCAGCAGCCAAGTCTCCGCCGGGGACTTAAACGGAGGAAACACCATATATTTT. V is TRBV4-2 and J is TRBJ1-3; TRBD1 is a possible D gene (5 bases). The CDR3 is 19 amino acids. Germline V gives CDR1 LGHNA, CDR2 YNFKEQ.

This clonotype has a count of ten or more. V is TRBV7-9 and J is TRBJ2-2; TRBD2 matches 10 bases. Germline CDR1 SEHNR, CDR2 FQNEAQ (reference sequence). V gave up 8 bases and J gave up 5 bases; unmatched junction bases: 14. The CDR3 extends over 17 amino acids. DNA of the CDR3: TGTGCCAGCTCCTCTACAAGGACTAGCGGAAGAACCGGGGAGCTGTTTTTT. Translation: CASSSTRTSGRTGELFF.

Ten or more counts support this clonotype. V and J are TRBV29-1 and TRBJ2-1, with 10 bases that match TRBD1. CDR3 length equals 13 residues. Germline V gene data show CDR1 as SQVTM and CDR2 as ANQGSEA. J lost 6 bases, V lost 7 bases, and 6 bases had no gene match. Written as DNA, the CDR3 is TGCAGCGCCTCCTGGACAGGGGGCAATGAGCAGTTCTTC. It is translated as CSASWTGGNEQFF.

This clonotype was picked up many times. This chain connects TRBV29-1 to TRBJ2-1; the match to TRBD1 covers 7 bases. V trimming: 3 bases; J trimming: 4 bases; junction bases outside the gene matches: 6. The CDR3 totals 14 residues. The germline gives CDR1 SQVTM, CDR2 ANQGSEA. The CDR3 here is CSVDRDSLYNEQFF. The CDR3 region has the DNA TGCAGCGTTGACCGGGACAGCCTTTACAATGAGCAGTTCTTC.

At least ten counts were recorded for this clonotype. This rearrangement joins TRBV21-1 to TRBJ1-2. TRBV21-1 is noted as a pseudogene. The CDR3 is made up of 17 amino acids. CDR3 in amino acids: CASSNNLRQRANYGYTF. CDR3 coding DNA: TGTGCCAGCAGCAATAACCTCAGGCAGCGGGCTAACTATGGCTACACCTTC.

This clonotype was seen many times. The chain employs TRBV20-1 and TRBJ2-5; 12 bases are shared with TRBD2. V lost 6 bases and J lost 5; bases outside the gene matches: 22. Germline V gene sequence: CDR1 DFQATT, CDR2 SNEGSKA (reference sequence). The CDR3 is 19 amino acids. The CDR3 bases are TGCAGTGCGGACAGGTTCCTTCGGACTAGCGGGACCGTCGGTGAGACCCAGTACTTC. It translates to CSADRFLRTSGTVGETQYF.

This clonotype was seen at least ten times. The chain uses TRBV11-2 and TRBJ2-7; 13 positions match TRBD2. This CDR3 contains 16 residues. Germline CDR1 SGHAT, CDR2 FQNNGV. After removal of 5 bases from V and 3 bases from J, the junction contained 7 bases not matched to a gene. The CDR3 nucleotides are TGTGCCAGCAGCCCAGGACTAGCGGGAGTGGTCTACGAGCAGTACTTC. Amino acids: CASSPGLAGVVYEQYF.

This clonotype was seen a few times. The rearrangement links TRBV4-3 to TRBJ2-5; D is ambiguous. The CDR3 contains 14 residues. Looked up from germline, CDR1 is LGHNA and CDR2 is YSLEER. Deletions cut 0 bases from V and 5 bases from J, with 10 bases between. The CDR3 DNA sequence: TGCGCCAGCAGCCAAGAATCAGGATGGGAGACCCAGTACTTC. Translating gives CASSQESGWETQYF.

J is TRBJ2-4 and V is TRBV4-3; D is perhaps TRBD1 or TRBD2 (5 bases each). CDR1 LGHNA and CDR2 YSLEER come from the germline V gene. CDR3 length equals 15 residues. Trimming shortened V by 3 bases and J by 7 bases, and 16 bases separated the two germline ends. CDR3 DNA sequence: TGCGCCAGCAGCCAGCTTCCGGGGCCGGGGAACATTCAGTACTTC. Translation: CASSQLPGPGNIQYF.

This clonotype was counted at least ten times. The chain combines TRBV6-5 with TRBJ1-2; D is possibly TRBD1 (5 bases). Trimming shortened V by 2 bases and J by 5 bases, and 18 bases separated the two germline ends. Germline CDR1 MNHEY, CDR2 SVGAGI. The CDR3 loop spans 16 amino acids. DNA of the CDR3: TGTGCCAGCAGTTACCGACGGACGGGGGAGAGGTATGGCTACACCTTC. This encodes CASSYRRTGERYGYTF.

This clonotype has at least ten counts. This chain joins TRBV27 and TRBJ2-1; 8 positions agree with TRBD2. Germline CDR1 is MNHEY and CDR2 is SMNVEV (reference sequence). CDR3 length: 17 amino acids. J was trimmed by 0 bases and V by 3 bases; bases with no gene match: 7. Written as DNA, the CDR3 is TGTGCCAGCAGTTTTATCGGGGGGGCGAGCTCCTACAATGAGCAGTTCTTC. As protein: CASSFIGGASSYNEQFF.

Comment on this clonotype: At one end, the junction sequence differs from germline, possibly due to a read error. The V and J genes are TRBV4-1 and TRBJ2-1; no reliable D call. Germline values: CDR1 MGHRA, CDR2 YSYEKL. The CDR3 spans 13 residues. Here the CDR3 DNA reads TGTGCCAGCAGCGAAGGGCTCTTGGGTGAGCAGTTCTTC. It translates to CASSEGLLGEQFF.

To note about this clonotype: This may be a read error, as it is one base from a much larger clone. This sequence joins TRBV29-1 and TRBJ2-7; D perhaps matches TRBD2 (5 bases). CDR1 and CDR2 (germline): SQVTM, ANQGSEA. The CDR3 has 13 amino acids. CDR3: CSVEVGAAYEEYF. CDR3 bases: TGCAGCGTTGAAGTGGGAGCCGCCTACGAGGAGTACTTC.

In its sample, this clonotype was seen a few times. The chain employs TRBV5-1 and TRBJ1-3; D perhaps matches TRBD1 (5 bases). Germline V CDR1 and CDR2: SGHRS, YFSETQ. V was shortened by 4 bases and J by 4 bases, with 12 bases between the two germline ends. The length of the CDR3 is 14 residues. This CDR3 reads CASSPEGTGNTIYF. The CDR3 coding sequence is TGCGCCAGCAGCCCTGAGGGGACCGGAAACACCATATATTTT.